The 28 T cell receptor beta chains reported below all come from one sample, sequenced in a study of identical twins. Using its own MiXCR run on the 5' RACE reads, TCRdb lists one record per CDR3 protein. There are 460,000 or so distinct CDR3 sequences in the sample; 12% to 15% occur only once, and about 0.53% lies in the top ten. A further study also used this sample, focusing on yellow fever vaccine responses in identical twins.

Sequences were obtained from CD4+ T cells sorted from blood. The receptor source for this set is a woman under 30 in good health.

The CDR3 region has the DNA TGTGCCAGCAGCCTTCTAGCGGGAGGGCCGATAACCCAGTACTTC. This encodes CASSLLAGGPITQYF. The gene calls are TRBV12-3 or TRBV12-4 and TRBJ2-5; the match to TRBD2 covers 12 bases. This CDR3 contains 15 residues. The trim removed 6 bases at V and 8 bases at J, leaving 10 bases unmatched.

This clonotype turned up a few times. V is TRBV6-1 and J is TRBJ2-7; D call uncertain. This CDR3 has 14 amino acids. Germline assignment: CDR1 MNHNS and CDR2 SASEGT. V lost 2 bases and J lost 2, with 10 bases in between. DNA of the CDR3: TGTGCCAGCAGTGAAAACCTACTTACCTACGAGCAGTACTTC. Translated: CASSENLLTYEQYF.

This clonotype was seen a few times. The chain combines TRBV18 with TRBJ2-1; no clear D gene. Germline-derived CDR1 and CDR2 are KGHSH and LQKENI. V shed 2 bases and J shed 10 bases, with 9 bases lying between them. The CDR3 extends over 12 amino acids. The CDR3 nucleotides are TGTGCCAGCTCACCAGGGGTCGAGGAGCAGTTCTTC. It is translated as CASSPGVEEQFF.

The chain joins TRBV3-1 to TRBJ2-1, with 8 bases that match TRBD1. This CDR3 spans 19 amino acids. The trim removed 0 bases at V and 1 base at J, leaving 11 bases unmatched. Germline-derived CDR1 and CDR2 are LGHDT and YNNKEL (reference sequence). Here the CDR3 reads CASSQDPSDRARSYNEQFF. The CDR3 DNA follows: TGTGCCAGCAGCCAAGACCCATCGGACAGGGCCAGATCCTACAATGAGCAGTTCTTC.

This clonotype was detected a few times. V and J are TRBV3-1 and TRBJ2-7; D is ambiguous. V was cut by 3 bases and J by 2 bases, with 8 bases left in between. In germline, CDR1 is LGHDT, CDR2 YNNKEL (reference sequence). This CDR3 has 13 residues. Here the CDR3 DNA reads TGTGCCAGCAGCCAGCGGAGTACCTACGAGCAGTACTTC. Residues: CASSQRSTYEQYF.

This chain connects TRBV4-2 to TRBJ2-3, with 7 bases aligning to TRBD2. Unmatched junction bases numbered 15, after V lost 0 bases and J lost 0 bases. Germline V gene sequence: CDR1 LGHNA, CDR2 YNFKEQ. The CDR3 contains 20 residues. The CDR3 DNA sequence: TGTGCCAGCAGCCAAGACCGGGGGGTAGCGGCTAATCCTAGCACAGATACGCAGTATTTT. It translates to CASSQDRGVAANPSTDTQYF.

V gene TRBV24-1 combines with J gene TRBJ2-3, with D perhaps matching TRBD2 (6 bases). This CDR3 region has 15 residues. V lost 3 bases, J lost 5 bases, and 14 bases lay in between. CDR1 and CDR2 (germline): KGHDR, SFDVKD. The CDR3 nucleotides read TGTGCCACCAGTGATACGGGGGTCTCCCGAGATACGCAGTATTTT. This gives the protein CATSDTGVSRDTQYF.

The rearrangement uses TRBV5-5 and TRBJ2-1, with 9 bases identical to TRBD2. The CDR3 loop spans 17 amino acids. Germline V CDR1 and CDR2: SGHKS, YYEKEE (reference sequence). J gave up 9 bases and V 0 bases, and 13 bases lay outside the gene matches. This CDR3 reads CASSLVLLAGSNGEQFF. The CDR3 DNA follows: TGTGCCAGCAGCTTGGTTTTGCTAGCGGGATCGAATGGTGAGCAGTTCTTC. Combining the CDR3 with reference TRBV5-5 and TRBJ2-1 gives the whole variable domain DAGVTQSPTHLIKTRGQQVTLRCSPISGHKSVSWYQQVLGQGPQFIFQYYEKEERGRGNFPDRFSARQFPNYSSELNVNALLLGDSALYLCASSLVLLAGSNGEQFFGPGTRLTVL.

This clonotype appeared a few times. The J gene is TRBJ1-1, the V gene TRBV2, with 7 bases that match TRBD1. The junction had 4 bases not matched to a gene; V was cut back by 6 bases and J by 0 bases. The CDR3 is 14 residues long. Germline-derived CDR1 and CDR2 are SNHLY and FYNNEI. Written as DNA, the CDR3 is TGTGCCAGCAGGGGACAGAGCATGAACACTGAAGCTTTCTTT. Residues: CASRGQSMNTEAFF.

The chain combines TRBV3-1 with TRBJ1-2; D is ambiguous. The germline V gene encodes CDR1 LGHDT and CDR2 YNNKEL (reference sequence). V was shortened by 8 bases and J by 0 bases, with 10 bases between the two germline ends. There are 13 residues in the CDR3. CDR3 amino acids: CASGSGTNYGYTF. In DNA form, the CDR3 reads TGTGCCAGCGGGAGCGGGACTAACTATGGCTACACCTTC.

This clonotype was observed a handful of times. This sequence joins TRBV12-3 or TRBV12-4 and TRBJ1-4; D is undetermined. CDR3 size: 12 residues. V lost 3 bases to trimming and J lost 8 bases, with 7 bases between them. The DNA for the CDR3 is TGTGCCAGCAGTTTCCCGGGGGAAAAACTGTTTTTT. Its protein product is CASSFPGEKLFF.

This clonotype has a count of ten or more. DNA of the CDR3: TGCGCCAGCAGCCTCCAGGTGGTAATGGATGAAGCTTTCTTT. Its translation is CASSLQVVMDEAFF. The chain combines TRBV4-1 with TRBJ1-1; the D is unclear. CDR1 and CDR2 from the germline V gene are MGHRA and YSYEKL. V was pared by 4 bases and J by 7 bases, with 16 bases between. The length of the CDR3 is 14 residues.

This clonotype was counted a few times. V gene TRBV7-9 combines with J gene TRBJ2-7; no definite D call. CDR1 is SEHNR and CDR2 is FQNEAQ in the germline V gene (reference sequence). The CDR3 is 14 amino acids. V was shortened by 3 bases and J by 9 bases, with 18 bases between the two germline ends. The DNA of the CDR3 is TGTGCCAGCAGCTTTATGAATCCGCCGGCTGGGCAGTACTTC. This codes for CASSFMNPPAGQYF. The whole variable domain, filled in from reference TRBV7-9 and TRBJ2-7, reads DTGVSQNPRHKITKRGQNVTFRCDPISEHNRLYWYRQTLGQGPEFLTYFQNEAQLEKSRLLSDRFSAERPKGSFSTLEIQRTEQGDSAMYLCASSFMNPPAGQYFGPGTRLTVT.

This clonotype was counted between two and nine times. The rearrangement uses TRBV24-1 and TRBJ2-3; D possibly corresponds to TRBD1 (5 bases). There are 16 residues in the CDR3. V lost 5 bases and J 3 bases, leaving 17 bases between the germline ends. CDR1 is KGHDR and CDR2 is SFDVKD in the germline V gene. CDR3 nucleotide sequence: TGTGCCACCAGTGCTACGGAAGGTCAGGGAACAGATACGCAGTATTTT. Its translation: CATSATEGQGTDTQYF.

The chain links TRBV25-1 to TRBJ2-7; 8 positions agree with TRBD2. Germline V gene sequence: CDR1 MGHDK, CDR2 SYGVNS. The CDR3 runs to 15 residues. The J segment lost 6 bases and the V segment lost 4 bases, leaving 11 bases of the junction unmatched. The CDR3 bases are TGTGCCAGCAGTGCCTCTGGGCTAGCGGGCTTCGAGCAGTACTTC. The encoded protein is CASSASGLAGFEQYF.

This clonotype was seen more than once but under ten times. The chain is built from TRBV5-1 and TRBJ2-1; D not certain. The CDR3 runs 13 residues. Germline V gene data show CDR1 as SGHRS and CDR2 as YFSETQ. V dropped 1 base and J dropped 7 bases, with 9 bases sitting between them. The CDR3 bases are TGCGCCAGCAGCTTGACTGTTATTAATGAGCAGTTCTTC. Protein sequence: CASSLTVINEQFF.

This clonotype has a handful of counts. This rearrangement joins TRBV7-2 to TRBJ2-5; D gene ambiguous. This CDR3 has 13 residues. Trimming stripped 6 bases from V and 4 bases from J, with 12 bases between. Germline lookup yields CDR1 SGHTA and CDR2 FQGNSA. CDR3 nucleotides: TGTGCCAGCAGTCGTACATACGGAGAGACCCAGTACTTC. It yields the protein CASSRTYGETQYF.

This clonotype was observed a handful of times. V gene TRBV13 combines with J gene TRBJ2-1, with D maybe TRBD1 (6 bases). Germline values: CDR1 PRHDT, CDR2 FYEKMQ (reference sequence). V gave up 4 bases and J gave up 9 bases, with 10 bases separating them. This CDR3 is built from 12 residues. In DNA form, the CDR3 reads TGTGCCAGCAGCTGGGGGCAAGGTGAGCAGTTCTTC. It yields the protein CASSWGQGEQFF.

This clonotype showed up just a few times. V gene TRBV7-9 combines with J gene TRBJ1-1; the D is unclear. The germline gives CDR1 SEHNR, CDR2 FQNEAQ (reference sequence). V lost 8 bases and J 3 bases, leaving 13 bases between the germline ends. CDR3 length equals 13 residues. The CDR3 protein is CASRLYEDTEAFF. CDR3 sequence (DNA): TGTGCCAGCCGGTTGTACGAGGACACTGAAGCTTTCTTT.

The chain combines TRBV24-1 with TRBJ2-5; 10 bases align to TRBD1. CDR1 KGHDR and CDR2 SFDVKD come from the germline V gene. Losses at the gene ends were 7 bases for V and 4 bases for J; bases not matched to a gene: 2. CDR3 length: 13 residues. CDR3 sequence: CATRDRGGETQYF. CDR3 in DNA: TGTGCCACCAGGGACAGGGGGGGAGAGACCCAGTACTTC.

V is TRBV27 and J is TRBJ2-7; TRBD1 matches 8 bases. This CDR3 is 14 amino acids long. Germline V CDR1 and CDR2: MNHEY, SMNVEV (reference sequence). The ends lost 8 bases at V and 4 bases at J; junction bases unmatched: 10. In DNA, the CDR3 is TGTGCCAGCCAAAAATCAGGGGGCTCGTACGAGCAGTACTTC. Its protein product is CASQKSGGSYEQYF.

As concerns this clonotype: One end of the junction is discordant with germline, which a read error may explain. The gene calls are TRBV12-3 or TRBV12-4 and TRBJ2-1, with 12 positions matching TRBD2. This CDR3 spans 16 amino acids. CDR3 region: CASSTPDGLAGGEQLF. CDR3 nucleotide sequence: TGTGCCAGCAGTACGCCTGATGGCCTAGCGGGGGGGGAGCAGCTCTTC.

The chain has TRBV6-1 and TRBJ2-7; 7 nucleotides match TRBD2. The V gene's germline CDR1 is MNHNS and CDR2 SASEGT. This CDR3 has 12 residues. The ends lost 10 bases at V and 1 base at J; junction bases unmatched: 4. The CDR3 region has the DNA TGTGCCATCGTGGGAGGGTCCTACGAGCAGTACTTC. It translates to CAIVGGSYEQYF.

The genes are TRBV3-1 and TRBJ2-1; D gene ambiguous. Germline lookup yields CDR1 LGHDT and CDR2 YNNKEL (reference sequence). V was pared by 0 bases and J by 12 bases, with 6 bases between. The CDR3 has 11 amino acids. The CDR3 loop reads CASSQDLGQFF. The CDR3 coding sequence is TGTGCCAGCAGCCAAGATCTGGGGCAGTTCTTC.

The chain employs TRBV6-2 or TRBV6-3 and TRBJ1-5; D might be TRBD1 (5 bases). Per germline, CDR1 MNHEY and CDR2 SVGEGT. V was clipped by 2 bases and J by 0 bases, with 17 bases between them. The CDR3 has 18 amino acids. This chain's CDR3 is CASSYGGTPGYSNQPQHF. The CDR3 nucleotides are TGTGCCAGCAGTTACGGGGGTACCCCAGGATATAGCAATCAGCCCCAGCATTTT.

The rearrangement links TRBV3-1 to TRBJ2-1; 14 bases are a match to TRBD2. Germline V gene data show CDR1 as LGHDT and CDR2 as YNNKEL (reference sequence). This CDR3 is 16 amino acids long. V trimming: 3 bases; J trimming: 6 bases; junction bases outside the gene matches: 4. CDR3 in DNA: TGTGCCAGCAGCCAGACTAGCGGGAGGGGGGGCAATGAGCAGTTCTTC. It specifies CASSQTSGRGGNEQFF.

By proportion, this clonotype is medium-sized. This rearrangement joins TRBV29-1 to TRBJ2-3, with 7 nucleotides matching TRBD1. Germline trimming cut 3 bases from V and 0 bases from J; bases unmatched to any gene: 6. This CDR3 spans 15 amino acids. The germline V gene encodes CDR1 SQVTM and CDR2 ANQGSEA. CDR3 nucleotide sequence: TGCAGCGTTGAGGGACAGCTCTCTAGCACAGATACGCAGTATTTT. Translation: CSVEGQLSSTDTQYF.

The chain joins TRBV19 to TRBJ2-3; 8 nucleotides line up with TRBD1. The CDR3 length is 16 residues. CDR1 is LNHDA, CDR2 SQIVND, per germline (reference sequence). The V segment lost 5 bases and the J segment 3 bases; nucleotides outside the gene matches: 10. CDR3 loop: CASSPRQGIGTDTQYF. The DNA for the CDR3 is TGTGCCAGTAGTCCAAGACAGGGGATCGGGACAGATACGCAGTATTTT.